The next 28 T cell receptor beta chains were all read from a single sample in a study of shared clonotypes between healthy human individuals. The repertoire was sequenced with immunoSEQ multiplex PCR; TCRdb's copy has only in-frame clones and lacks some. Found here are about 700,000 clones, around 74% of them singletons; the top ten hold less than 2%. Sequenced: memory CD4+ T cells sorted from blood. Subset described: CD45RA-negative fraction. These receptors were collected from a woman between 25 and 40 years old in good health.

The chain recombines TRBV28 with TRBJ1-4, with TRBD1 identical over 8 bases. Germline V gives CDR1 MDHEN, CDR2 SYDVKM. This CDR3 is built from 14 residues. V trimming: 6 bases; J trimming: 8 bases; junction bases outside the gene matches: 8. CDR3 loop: CASSPGTGQEKLFF. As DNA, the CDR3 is TGTGCCAGCAGCCCCGGGACAGGTCAGGAAAAACTGTTTTTT.

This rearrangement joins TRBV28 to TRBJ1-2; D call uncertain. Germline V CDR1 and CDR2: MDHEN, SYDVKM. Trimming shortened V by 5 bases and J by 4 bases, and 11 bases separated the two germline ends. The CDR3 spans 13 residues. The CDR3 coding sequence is TGTGCCAGCAGTCCCCGGACCTCCTATGGCTACACCTTC. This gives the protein CASSPRTSYGYTF.

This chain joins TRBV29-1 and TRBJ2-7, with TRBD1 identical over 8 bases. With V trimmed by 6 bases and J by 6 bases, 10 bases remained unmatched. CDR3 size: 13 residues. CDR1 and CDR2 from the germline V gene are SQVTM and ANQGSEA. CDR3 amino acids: CSVRQGTGSEQYF. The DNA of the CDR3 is TGCAGCGTACGACAGGGGACTGGGTCCGAGCAGTACTTC.

Written as DNA, the CDR3 is TGTGCCAGCAGTAGGATCGGTTATAGCAATCAGCCCCAGCATTTT. Its protein is CASSRIGYSNQPQHF. This chain joins TRBV27 and TRBJ1-5; D not certain. There are 15 residues in the CDR3. The germline CDR1 and CDR2 sequences are MNHEY and SMNVEV (reference sequence). The V gene lost 5 bases and the J gene lost 0 bases, with 11 bases spanning the gap.

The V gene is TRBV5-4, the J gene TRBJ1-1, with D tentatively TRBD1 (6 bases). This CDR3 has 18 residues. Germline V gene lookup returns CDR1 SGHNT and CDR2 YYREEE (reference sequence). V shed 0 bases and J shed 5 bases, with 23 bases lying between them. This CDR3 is CASSLGGQWGQLGTEAFF. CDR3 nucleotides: TGTGCCAGCAGCTTGGGGGGGCAATGGGGACAATTAGGGACTGAAGCTTTCTTT.

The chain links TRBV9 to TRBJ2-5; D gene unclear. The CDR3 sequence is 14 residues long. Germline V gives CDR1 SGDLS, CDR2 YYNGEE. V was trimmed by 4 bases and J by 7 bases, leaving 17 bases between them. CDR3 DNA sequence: TGTGCCAGCAGCTCCCCGGGCGTGTACGGGACCCAGTACTTC. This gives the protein CASSSPGVYGTQYF.

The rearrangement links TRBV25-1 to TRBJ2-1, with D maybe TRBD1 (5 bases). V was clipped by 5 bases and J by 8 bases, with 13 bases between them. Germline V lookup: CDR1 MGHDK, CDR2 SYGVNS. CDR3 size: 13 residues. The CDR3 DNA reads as TGTGCCAGCAGTTCTTCAGGGTTCGATGAGCAGTTCTTC. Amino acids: CASSSSGFDEQFF.

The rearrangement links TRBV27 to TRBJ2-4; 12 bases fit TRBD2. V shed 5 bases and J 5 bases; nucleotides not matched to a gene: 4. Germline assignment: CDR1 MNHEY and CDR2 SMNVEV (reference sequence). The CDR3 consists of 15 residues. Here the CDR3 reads CASSGSSGRENIQYF. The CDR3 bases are TGTGCCAGCAGTGGATCTAGCGGGAGGGAAAACATTCAGTACTTC.

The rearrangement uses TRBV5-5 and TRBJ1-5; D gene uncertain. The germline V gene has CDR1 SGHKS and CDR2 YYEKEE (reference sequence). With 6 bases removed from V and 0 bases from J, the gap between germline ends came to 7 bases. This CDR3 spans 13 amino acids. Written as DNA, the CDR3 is TGTGCCAGCACCCTCGGTAGCAATCAGCCCCAGCATTTT. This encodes CASTLGSNQPQHF.

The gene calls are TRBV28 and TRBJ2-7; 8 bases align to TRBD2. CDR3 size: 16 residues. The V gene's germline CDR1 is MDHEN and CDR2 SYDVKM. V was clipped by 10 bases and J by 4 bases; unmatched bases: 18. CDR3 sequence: CAIKPRPGLESYEQYF. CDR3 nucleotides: TGTGCCATCAAACCCCGCCCGGGACTAGAATCATACGAGCAGTACTTC.

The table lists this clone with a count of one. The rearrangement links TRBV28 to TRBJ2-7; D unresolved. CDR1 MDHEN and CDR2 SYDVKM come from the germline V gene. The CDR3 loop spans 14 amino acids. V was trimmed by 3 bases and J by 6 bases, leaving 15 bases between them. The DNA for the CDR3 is TGTGCCAGCAGTTTTCTCGCGGCAGTCAGCGAGCAGTACTTC. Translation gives CASSFLAAVSEQYF.

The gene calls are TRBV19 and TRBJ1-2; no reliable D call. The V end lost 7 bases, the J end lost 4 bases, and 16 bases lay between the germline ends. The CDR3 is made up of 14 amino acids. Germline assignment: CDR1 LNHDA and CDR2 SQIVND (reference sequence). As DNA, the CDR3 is TGTGCCAGTACCTACCGGGGATTGACCTATGGCTACACCTTC. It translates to CASTYRGLTYGYTF.

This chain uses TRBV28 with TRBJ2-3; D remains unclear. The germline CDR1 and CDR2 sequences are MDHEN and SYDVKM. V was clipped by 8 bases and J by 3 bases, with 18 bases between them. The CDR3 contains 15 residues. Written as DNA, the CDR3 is TGTGCCAGCTTGGAGCCTCTCACAAGAACAGATACGCAGTATTTT. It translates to CASLEPLTRTDTQYF.

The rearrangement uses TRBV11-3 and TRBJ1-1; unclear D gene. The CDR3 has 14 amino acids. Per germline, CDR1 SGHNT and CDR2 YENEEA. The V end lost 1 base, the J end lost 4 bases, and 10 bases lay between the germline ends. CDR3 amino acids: CASSLGNDGTEAFF. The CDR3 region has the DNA TGTGCCAGCAGCTTAGGGAATGACGGCACTGAAGCTTTCTTT.

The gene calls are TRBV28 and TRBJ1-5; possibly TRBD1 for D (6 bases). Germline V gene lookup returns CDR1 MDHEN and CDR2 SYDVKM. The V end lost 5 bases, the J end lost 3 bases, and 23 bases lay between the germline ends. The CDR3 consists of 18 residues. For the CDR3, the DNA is TGTGCCAGCAGTACACATGGGATGTCTGGGACATACAATCAGCCCCAGCATTTT. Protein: CASSTHGMSGTYNQPQHF.

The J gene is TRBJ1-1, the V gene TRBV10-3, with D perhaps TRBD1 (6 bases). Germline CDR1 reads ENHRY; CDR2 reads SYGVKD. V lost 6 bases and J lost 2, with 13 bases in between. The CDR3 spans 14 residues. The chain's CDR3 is CAIRGGTPNTEAFF. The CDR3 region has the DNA TGTGCCATCAGGGGAGGGACACCCAACACTGAAGCTTTCTTT.

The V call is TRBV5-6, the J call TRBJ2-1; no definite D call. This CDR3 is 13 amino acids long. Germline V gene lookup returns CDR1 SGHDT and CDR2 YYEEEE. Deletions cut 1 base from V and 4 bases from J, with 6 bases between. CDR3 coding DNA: TGTGCCAGCAGCTTGAGGCTATACAATGAGCAGTTCTTC. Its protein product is CASSLRLYNEQFF. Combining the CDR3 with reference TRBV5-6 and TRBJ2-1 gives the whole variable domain DAGVTQSPTHLIKTRGQQVTLRCSPKSGHDTVSWYQQALGQGPQFIFQYYEEEERQRGNFPDRFSGHQFPNYSSELNVNALLLGDSALYLCASSLRLYNEQFFGPGTRLTVL.

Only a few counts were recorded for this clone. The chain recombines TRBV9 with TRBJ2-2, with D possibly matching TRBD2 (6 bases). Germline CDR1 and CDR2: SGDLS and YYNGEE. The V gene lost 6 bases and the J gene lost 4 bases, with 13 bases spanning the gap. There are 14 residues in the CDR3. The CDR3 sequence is CASNTGVATGELFF. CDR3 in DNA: TGTGCCAGCAACACGGGAGTGGCCACCGGGGAGCTGTTTTTT.

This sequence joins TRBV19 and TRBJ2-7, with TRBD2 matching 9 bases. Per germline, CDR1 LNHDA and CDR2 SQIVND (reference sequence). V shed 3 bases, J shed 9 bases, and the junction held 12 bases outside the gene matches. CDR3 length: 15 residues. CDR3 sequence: CASSMSGRFHERQYF. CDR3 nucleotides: TGTGCCAGTAGTATGAGCGGGAGGTTTCATGAAAGGCAGTACTTC.

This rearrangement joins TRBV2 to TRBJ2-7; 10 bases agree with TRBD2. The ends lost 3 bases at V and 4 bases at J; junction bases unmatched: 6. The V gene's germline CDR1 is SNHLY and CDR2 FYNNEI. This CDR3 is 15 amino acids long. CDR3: CASSDGLAGAYEQYF. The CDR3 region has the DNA TGTGCCAGCAGTGATGGGCTAGCGGGAGCTTACGAGCAGTACTTC.

The CDR3 DNA follows: TGTGCCAGCAGTTATAGGACCGGGACAGGGGATCAGCCCCAGCATTTT. This encodes CASSYRTGTGDQPQHF. This chain joins TRBV6-6 and TRBJ1-5, with 10 nucleotides matching TRBD1. This CDR3 has 16 amino acids. Unmatched junction bases numbered 7, after V lost 3 bases and J lost 5 bases. Per the germline V gene, CDR1 is MNHNY and CDR2 is SVGAGI (reference sequence).

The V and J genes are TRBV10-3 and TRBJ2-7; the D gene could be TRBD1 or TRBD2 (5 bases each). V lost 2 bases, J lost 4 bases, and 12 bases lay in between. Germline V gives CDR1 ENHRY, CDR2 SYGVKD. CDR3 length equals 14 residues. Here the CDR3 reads CAISEPSGAYEQYF. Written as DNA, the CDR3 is TGTGCCATCAGTGAGCCATCCGGGGCTTACGAGCAGTACTTC.

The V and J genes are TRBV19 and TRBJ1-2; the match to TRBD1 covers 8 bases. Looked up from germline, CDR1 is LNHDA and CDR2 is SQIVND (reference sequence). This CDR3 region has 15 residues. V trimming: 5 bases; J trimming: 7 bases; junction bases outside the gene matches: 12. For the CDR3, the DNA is TGTGCCAGTAGTTCTTCCGGGACAGGCACCTCTGGCTACACCTTC. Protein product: CASSSSGTGTSGYTF.

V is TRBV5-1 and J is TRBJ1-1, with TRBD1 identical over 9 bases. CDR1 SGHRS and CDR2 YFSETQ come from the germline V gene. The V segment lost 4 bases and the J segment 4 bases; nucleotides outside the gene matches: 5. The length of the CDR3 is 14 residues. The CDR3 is CASSQTGGGTEAFF. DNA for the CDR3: TGCGCCAGCAGCCAGACAGGGGGTGGCACTGAAGCTTTCTTT.

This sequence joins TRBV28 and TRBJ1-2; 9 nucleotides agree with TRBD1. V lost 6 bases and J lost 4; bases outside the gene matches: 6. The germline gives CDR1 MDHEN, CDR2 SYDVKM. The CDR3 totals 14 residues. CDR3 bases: TGTGCCAGCAGAAATGGACAGGGGAGCTATGGCTACACCTTC. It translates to CASRNGQGSYGYTF.

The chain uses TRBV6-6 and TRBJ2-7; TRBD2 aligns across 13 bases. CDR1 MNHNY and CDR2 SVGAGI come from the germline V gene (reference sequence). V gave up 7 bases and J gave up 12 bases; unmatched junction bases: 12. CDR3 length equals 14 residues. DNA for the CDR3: TGTGCCAGCAAGGGACTAGCGGGAAAAAAGACGTGGTACTTC. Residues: CASKGLAGKKTWYF.

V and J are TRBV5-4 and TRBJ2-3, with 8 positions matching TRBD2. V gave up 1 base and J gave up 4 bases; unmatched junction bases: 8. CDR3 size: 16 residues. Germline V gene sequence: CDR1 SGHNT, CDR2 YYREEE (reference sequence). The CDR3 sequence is CASSLRLAFEADTQYF. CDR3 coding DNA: TGTGCCAGCAGCTTGAGACTAGCGTTTGAGGCAGATACGCAGTATTTT.

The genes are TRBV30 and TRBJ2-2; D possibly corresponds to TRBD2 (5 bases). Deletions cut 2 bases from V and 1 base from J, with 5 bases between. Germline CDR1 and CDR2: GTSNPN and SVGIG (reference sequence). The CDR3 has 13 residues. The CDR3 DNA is TGTGCCTGGAGTACTAGGAACACCGGGGAGCTGTTTTTT. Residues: CAWSTRNTGELFF.